This TCR beta chain was recorded in a study of blood T cell repertoires in COVID-19. Study details: Researchers got acute and convalescent COVID-19 samples from the United States, Italy and Spain. The cDNA or gDNA used as material had been derived from T cells, B-cell-depleted T cells, or PBMCs.

In the original processing: Researchers report that nucleated cell counts were estimated from reference gene primer amplification. TCRdb's table, derived via immunoSEQ multiplex PCR, lists solely in-frame clones and lacks some. V, J and clone size reflect that table, while D and trimming were determined from the DNA. The table records fewer than 95,000 clones, roughly 70% of them present only once. The sequence was collected from a man between 65 and 79 years old with COVID-19, enrolled during active disease. Source material: peripheral blood.

The CDR3 DNA is TGCAGCGTTGACGTCGGCCAAGAGACCCAGTACTTC. Translated: CSVDVGQETQYF. The J gene is TRBJ2-5, the V gene TRBV29-1; D remains unclear. The CDR3 has 12 residues. CDR1 is SQVTM and CDR2 is ANQGSEA in the germline V gene. Trimming took 3 bases from V and 1 from J, leaving 6 bases between them.